The next 15 T cell receptor beta chains were all read from a single sample in a study of blood T cell repertoires in COVID-19. Data came from immunoSEQ multiplex PCR; TCRdb stores just in-frame clones and leaves some out. The table shows under 250,000 clones, with roughly 86% occurring only once. The material sequenced was peripheral blood. The receptors stem from a woman aged 60 to 75 who had recovered from COVID-19.

This sequence joins TRBV24-1 and TRBJ2-4; no firm D call. With 9 bases removed from V and 2 bases from J, the gap between germline ends came to 13 bases. This CDR3 has 14 residues. Germline V gives CDR1 KGHDR, CDR2 SFDVKD. CDR3 DNA sequence: TGTGCCACCTCCCCAAAGCCCTCCAAAAACATTCAGTACTTC. The encoded protein is CATSPKPSKNIQYF.

The chain recombines TRBV9 with TRBJ2-1; possibly TRBD2 for D (6 bases). This CDR3 is built from 15 residues. Per germline, CDR1 SGDLS and CDR2 YYNGEE. The V and J ends lost 2 bases and 0 bases respectively, with 9 bases between them. The CDR3 DNA reads TGTGCCAGCAGCGTTTCTAGCGTCTCCTACAATGAGCAGTTCTTC. Protein product: CASSVSSVSYNEQFF.

Only one count was recorded for this clone. The chain joins TRBV14 to TRBJ1-3, with TRBD1 identical over 8 bases. Trimming removed 4 bases from V and 2 bases from J; junction bases left unmatched: 1. The CDR3 consists of 14 residues. Germline loops: CDR1 SGHDN, CDR2 FVKESK. In nucleotides, the CDR3 is TGTGCCAGCAGCCGGACAGGGCCTGGAAACACCATATATTTT. Protein product: CASSRTGPGNTIYF.

The chain couples TRBV3-1 (or the pseudogene TRBV3-2) to TRBJ2-3, with TRBD2 matching over 8 bases. The CDR3 sequence is 14 residues long. The trim removed 2 bases at V and 10 bases at J, leaving 8 bases unmatched. The germline CDR1 and CDR2 sequences are LGHDT and YNNKEL (reference sequence). The DNA for the CDR3 is TGTGCCAGCAGCCAACCGGGGGGGTGGAGCGCGCAGTATTTT. Amino acid sequence: CASSQPGGWSAQYF.

V gene TRBV19 combines with J gene TRBJ2-3; TRBD2 agrees at 12 bases. CDR1 LNHDA and CDR2 SQIVND come from the germline V gene (reference sequence). V lost 4 bases, J lost 0 bases, and 5 bases stayed unmatched. The CDR3 totals 17 residues. The CDR3 loop reads CASSKRTSGASTDTQYF. DNA for the CDR3: TGTGCCAGTAGTAAGAGGACTAGCGGGGCCAGCACAGATACGCAGTATTTT.

V and J are TRBV23-1 and TRBJ2-5; possibly TRBD1 for D (6 bases). TRBV23-1 is an ORF for which the function is uncertain. This CDR3 spans 19 amino acids. V was cut by 6 bases and J by 0 bases, with 26 bases left in between. The CDR3 protein is CASRGFLTGSGTYQETQYF. DNA of the CDR3: TGCGCCAGCAGGGGATTCCTAACAGGGTCCGGGACGTACCAAGAGACCCAGTACTTC.

This chain joins TRBV5-4 and TRBJ2-3; TRBD1 matches at 10 bases. From germline, CDR1 is SGHNT and CDR2 YYREEE (reference sequence). J was trimmed by 3 bases and V by 4 bases; bases with no gene match: 8. This CDR3 contains 16 residues. Here the CDR3 DNA reads TGTGCCAGCAGCAGCGCGCAGGGACAGGGGACAGATACGCAGTATTTT. It codes for CASSSAQGQGTDTQYF.

This chain uses TRBV5-1 with TRBJ2-7; 10 nucleotides line up with TRBD2. Per the germline V gene, CDR1 is SGHRS and CDR2 is YFSETQ. V lost 4 bases, J lost 3 bases, and 7 bases stayed unmatched. The CDR3 consists of 15 residues. The CDR3 coding sequence is TGCGCCAGCAGCATCCTAGCGGGGGCCATCTACGAGCAGTACTTC. Amino acid sequence: CASSILAGAIYEQYF. Based on the CDR3 plus reference TRBV5-1 and TRBJ2-7, the full variable domain is KAGVTQTPRYLIKTRGQQVTLSCSPISGHRSVSWYQQTPGQGLQFLFEYFSETQRNKGNFPGRFSGRQFSNSRSEMNVSTLELGDSALYLCASSILAGAIYEQYFGPGTRLTVT.

J is TRBJ2-7 and V is TRBV7-2; TRBD1 matches 7 bases. Looked up from germline, CDR1 is SGHTA and CDR2 is FQGNSA. V dropped 4 bases and J dropped 3; count of bases not matched to a gene: 6. The CDR3 loop spans 14 amino acids. CDR3: CASSSPGDSYEQYF. CDR3 coding DNA: TGTGCCAGCAGCTCTCCTGGGGACAGCTACGAGCAGTACTTC.

This chain connects TRBV6-5 to TRBJ2-3; a possible D gene is TRBD2 (5 bases). The CDR3 runs 15 residues. CDR1 and CDR2 (germline): MNHEY, SVGAGI. Trimming stripped 6 bases from V and 3 bases from J, with 16 bases between. CDR3 protein: CASRSRPGGTDTQYF. As DNA, the CDR3 is TGTGCCAGCAGATCTCGGCCCGGCGGGACAGATACGCAGTATTTT.

The chain links TRBV7-3 to TRBJ2-7, with 10 nucleotides matching TRBD2. This CDR3 is 15 amino acids long. Germline V gene lookup returns CDR1 SGHTA and CDR2 FQGTGA. V shed 2 bases and J 2 bases; nucleotides not matched to a gene: 3. The CDR3 region has the DNA TGTGCCAGCAGCTTAGAGCGGGGGGGTCCCTACGAGCAGTACTTC. Its translation is CASSLERGGPYEQYF. The full variable domain, its missing parts supplied by reference TRBV7-3 and TRBJ2-7, is GAGVSQTPSNKVTEKGKYVELRCDPISGHTALYWYRQSLGQGPEFLIYFQGTGAADDSGLPNDRFFAVRPEGSVSTLKIQRTERGDSAVYLCASSLERGGPYEQYFGPGTRLTVT.

The chain carries TRBV14 and TRBJ1-2, with TRBD1 as a possible D gene (5 bases). Trimming cost V 0 bases and J 7 bases, with 15 bases left between them. The CDR3 spans 15 residues. CDR1 and CDR2 (germline): SGHDN, FVKESK. The CDR3: CASSQETGRLAGYTF. The CDR3 nucleotides read TGTGCCAGCAGCCAAGAAACAGGCCGGCTCGCTGGCTACACCTTC. Together with reference TRBV14 and TRBJ1-2, the CDR3 gives the full variable domain: EAGVTQFPSHSVIEKGQTVTLRCDPISGHDNLYWYRRVMGKEIKFLLHFVKESKQDESGMPNNRFLAERTGGTYSTLKVQPAELEDSGVYFCASSQETGRLAGYTFGSGTRLTVV.

The V gene is TRBV28, the J gene TRBJ2-7, with 11 bases identical to TRBD1. This CDR3 contains 17 residues. Trimming removed 8 bases from V and 1 base from J; junction bases left unmatched: 13. CDR1 MDHEN and CDR2 SYDVKM come from the germline V gene. CDR3 sequence: CASLRYLGQGVSYEQYF. The CDR3 coding sequence is TGTGCCAGCCTCAGATATTTGGGACAGGGGGTTTCCTACGAGCAGTACTTC.

This clone was detected only once. The CDR3 nucleotides read TGTGCCAGCAGTTTTAGAAACCCCGCTTTAGATGAGCAGTACTTC. Translated, it gives CASSFRNPALDEQYF. The chain carries TRBV27 and TRBJ2-7; D call uncertain. CDR1 and CDR2 (germline): MNHEY, SMNVEV (reference sequence). The CDR3 totals 15 residues. Trimming stripped 3 bases from V and 7 bases from J, with 19 bases between.

This clone has just a few counts. J is TRBJ2-3 and V is TRBV5-6, with D perhaps matching TRBD2 (6 bases). This CDR3 region has 15 residues. V lost 6 bases, J lost 2 bases, and 16 bases lay in between. CDR1 is SGHDT and CDR2 is YYEEEE in the germline V gene. CDR3 sequence: CASIPLGGSTDTQYF. The CDR3 bases are TGTGCCAGCATTCCTTTGGGGGGTTCCACAGATACGCAGTATTTT.